This is a list of T cell receptor beta chains from one sample in a study of T cells in Graves' hyperthyroidism and ophthalmopathy. TCRdb reanalysed the multiplex PCR reads using MiXCR and keeps one entry per CDR3 protein. This sample has about 690,000 distinct CDR3 sequences, with 17% found just once. The sequenced sample consisted of blood. Receptor source: a man in his fifties or sixties with Graves' hyperthyroidism. The CDR3 runs from the conserved cysteine through the conserved F or W. Each record gives: clone size, D gene, V gene, J gene, CDR3 protein, CDR3 DNA. A D gene is named only where the DNA matches it firmly. Size tells how often a clone was seen (once, few, many) or the class of an expanded clone, and some rows leave it out.

-	-	TRBV28	TRBJ2-7	CASSPPDRSSYEQYF	TGTGCCAGCAGTCCCCCCGACAGGAGCTCCTACGAGCAGTACTTC
many	-	TRBV30	TRBJ1-5	CAWSVRGEQPQHF	TGTGCCTGGAGTGTACGGGGGGAACAGCCCCAGCATTTT
-	-	TRBV19	TRBJ1-2	CASSNRGYTF	TGTGCCAGTAGTAACCGTGGCTACACCTTC
once	TRBD1	TRBV7-2	TRBJ1-5	CASSSTGTNQPQHF	TGTGCCAGCAGCTCGACAGGGACGAATCAGCCCCAGCATTTT
many	TRBD2	TRBV28	TRBJ2-1	CASKDGLASYNEQFF	TGTGCCAGCAAAGACGGACTAGCCTCTTACAATGAGCAGTTCTTC
many	TRBD1	TRBV6-1	TRBJ2-7	CASSRRTGGKGQYF	TGTGCCAGCAGTAGACGGACAGGGGGAAAGGGGCAGTACTTC
-	-	TRBV7-9	TRBJ2-7	CASTQQGGNSYEQYF	TGTGCCAGCACTCAACAGGGCGGAAACTCCTACGAGCAGTACTTC
once	-	TRBV7-2	TRBJ2-3	CASSGKIVGQNTQYF	TGTGCCAGCAGCGGAAAGATAGTAGGGCAGAATACGCAGTATTTT
-	TRBD1	TRBV12-3/TRBV12-4	TRBJ2-1	CASSSTGLNEQFF	TGTGCCAGCAGCTCGACAGGGCTTAATGAGCAGTTCTTC
few	-	TRBV24-1	TRBJ2-1	CATSDPGRTGSEQFF	TGTGCCACCAGTGACCCCGGCCGGACGGGGAGTGAGCAGTTCTTC
many	-	TRBV28	TRBJ2-7	CASSLPRGGLSYEQYF	TGTGCCAGCAGTTTACCGCGGGGCGGTCTCTCCTACGAGCAGTACTTC
many	-	TRBV11-2	TRBJ2-3	CASTLGRGRDTQYF	TGTGCCAGCACCTTAGGGAGGGGGCGAGATACGCAGTATTTT
many	TRBD1	TRBV25-1	TRBJ2-5	CASSKNPDREFKETQYF	TGTGCCAGCAGTAAAAACCCAGACAGGGAATTTAAGGAGACCCAGTACTTC
many	TRBD1	TRBV27	TRBJ1-2	CASSLTGPLIYGYTF	TGTGCCAGCAGTTTGACAGGGCCCCTTATCTATGGCTACACCTTC
once	-	TRBV5-1	TRBJ2-5	CASSWASGGKETQYF	TGCGCCAGCAGCTGGGCTTCTGGGGGCAAAGAGACCCAGTACTTC
few	TRBD2	TRBV7-2	TRBJ2-2	CASSLERLAGGPGTGELFF	TGTGCCAGCAGCTTAGAGAGACTAGCGGGAGGACCGGGGACCGGGGAGCTGTTTTTT